The 9 T cell receptor beta chains in this list originate from one sample, sequenced in a study of control samples from healthy donors and cancer patients (dated by TCRdb to the early 2020s). Library preparation employed the immunoSEQ multiplex PCR assay. Drawn from immuneACCESS, this table holds only the in-frame rearrangements with V and J called that TCRdb kept. Clones are partly lost; checked studies trace under half to an unresolved V gene and leave the rest unexplained. The sample profile shows about 100,000 clones; more than 75% of them were found once. The ten top clones hold roughly 18% of the sample. The specimen was blood. The source of these receptors is a woman between 50 and 59 years old in good health.

The chain joins TRBV4-3 to TRBJ2-5; D unresolved. The CDR3 has 15 residues. V was shortened by 0 bases and J by 4 bases, with 12 bases between the two germline ends. The germline gives CDR1 LGHNA, CDR2 YSLEER. In DNA form, the CDR3 reads TGCGCCAGCAGCCAAGATTCTACCATTGGAGAGACCCAGTACTTC. Amino acids: CASSQDSTIGETQYF.

The V gene is TRBV30, the J gene TRBJ2-1; TRBD2 agrees at 11 bases. Trimming took 0 bases from V and 4 from J; bases not matched to a gene: 2. CDR1 and CDR2 (germline): GTSNPN, SVGIG (reference sequence). CDR3 length: 15 amino acids. This CDR3 reads CAWSVLAGVYNEQFF. CDR3 bases: TGTGCCTGGAGTGTACTAGCGGGGGTGTACAATGAGCAGTTCTTC.

This chain connects TRBV20-1 to TRBJ1-2; D not certain. CDR3 size: 10 residues. Germline V gene lookup returns CDR1 DFQATT and CDR2 SNEGSKA (reference sequence). CDR3 amino acids: CRPAHRGYTF. In DNA, the CDR3 is TGCAGGCCCGCACACCGGGGCTACACCTTC.

The J gene is TRBJ1-1, the V gene TRBV9; D is uncertain. Germline CDR1 and CDR2: SGDLS and YYNGEE. The CDR3 has 15 residues. V lost 0 bases and J 6 bases, leaving 15 bases between the germline ends. The CDR3 loop reads CASSVVAGGWPEAFF. The CDR3 region has the DNA TGTGCCAGCAGCGTAGTTGCAGGCGGGTGGCCTGAAGCTTTCTTT.

J is TRBJ2-1 and V is TRBV27; 10 bases map to TRBD2. There are 16 residues in the CDR3. The germline CDR1 and CDR2 sequences are MNHEY and SMNVEV (reference sequence). V shed 7 bases, J shed 3 bases, and the junction held 9 bases outside the gene matches. CDR3 in DNA: TGTGCCAGCACCCGGACTAGCGGAGAGGGCTACAATGAGCAGTTCTTC. It yields the protein CASTRTSGEGYNEQFF.

The chain combines TRBV5-5 with TRBJ2-4, with unresolved D. Germline V gene lookup returns CDR1 SGHKS and CDR2 YYEKEE (reference sequence). The CDR3 has 14 amino acids. V gave up 7 bases and J gave up 0 bases, with 11 bases separating them. CDR3: CASGHMVAKNIQYF. The CDR3 bases are TGTGCCAGCGGCCACATGGTAGCCAAAAACATTCAGTACTTC.

J is TRBJ2-1 and V is TRBV10-1; 9 bases align to TRBD1. CDR1 is WNHNN and CDR2 is SYGVQD in the germline V gene (reference sequence). The J segment lost 9 bases and the V segment lost 1 base, leaving 7 bases of the junction unmatched. CDR3 size: 15 residues. The CDR3 sequence: CASSEWGQGGTEQFF. DNA for the CDR3: TGCGCCAGCAGTGAGTGGGGACAGGGTGGTACTGAGCAGTTCTTC.

The rearrangement links TRBV27 to TRBJ1-2; tentatively, D is TRBD1 (6 bases). The length of the CDR3 is 16 residues. Germline loops: CDR1 MNHEY, CDR2 SMNVEV (reference sequence). With 6 bases removed from V and 0 bases from J, the gap between germline ends came to 17 bases. This CDR3 reads CASSRLTGLANYGYTF. The CDR3, as DNA: TGTGCCAGCAGCCGTCTTACAGGGTTAGCTAACTATGGCTACACCTTC.

This chain joins TRBV7-2 and TRBJ2-3; D perhaps matches TRBD1 (6 bases). There are 13 residues in the CDR3. Trimming left V 4 bases short and J 6 bases short, with 11 bases between. Germline CDR1 reads SGHTA; CDR2 reads FQGNSA. CDR3 sequence: CASSSDRFDTQYF. CDR3 DNA sequence: TGTGCCAGCAGCTCTGACAGGTTTGATACGCAGTATTTT.